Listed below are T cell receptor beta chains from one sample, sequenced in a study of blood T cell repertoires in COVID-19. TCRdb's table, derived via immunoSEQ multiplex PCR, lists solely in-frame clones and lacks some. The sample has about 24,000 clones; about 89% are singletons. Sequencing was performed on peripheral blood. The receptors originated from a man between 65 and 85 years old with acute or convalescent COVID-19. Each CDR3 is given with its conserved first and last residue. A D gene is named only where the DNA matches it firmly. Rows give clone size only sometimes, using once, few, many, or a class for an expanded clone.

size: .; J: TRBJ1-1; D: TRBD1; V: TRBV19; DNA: TGTGCCAGTAGTTTCAGGACAGGGAGCGCTGAAGCTTTCTTT; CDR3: CASSFRTGSAEAFF
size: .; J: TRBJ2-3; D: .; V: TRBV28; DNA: TGTGCCAGCACCCCAGGGGCCGATACGCAGTATTTT; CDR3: CASTPGADTQYF
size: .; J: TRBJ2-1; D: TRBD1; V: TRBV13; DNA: TGTGCCAGCAGCAGACAGGGGGTTGAGCAGTTCTTC; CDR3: CASSRQGVEQFF
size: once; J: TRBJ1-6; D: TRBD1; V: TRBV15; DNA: TGTGCCACCAGCGGAGACAGGGTTGGTTCACCCCTCCACTTT; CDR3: CATSGDRVGSPLHF
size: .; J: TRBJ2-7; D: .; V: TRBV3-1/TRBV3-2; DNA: TGTGCCAGCAGCCAAGAAGTCTGGGGGGTCCTCGGTCGCGAGCAGTACTTC; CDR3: CASSQEVWGVLGREQYF
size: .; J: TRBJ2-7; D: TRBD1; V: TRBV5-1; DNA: TGCGCCAGCAGCCATGATTGGGAGGGACAGGGTTTTTACGAGCAGTACTTC; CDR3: CASSHDWEGQGFYEQYF
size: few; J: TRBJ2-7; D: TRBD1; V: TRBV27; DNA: TGTGCCAGCAGTCCCGCCTGGGACAGGTCTTCCTACGAGCAGTACTTC; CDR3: CASSPAWDRSSYEQYF
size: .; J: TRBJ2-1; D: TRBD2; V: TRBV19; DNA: TGTGCCAGTAGTACCAGATTAGCGGGGGGGCGAGTTGAGCAGTTCTTC; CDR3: CASSTRLAGGRVEQFF
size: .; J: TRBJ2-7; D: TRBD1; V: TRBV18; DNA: TGTGCCACCAAGGGACAGGGGGTCGAGCAGTACTTC; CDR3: CATKGQGVEQYF
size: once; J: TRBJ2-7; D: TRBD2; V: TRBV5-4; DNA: TGTGCCAGCAGCTCGAGACTAGCGGTCACCCCCTACGAGCAGTACTTC; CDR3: CASSSRLAVTPYEQYF
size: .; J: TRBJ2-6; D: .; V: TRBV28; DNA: TGTGCCAGCAGCTCAAGGACAGTCTCTGGGGCCAACGTCCTGACTTTC; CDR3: CASSSRTVSGANVLTF
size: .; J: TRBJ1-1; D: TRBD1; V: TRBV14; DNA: TGTGCCAGCAGCCAAGAGAGGGGGCGGGCTGAAGCTTTCTTT; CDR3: CASSQERGRAEAFF
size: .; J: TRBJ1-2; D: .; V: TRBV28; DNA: TGTGCCAGCAGTTATCTTAACTATGGCTACACCTTC; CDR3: CASSYLNYGYTF
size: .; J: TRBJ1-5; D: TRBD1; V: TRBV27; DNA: TGTGCCAGCAGTTTCGCCCGGGACAGGGATCAGCCCCAGCATTTT; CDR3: CASSFARDRDQPQHF
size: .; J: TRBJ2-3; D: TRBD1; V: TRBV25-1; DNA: TGTGCCAGCAGTTGGACAGGGGGCCTGAAGGGAGATACGCAGTATTTT; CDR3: CASSWTGGLKGDTQYF
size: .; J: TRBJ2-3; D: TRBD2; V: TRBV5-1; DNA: TGCGCCAGCCGCCCGACTAGCGGGCATACAGATACGCAGTATTTT; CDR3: CASRPTSGHTDTQYF
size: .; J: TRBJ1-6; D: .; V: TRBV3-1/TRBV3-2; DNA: TGTGCCAGCAGCCAAGGTGGCAATTCACCCCTCCACTTT; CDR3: CASSQGGNSPLHF
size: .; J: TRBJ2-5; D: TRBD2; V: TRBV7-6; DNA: TGTGCCAGCGGGAGCGGGGCCGAAGAGACCCAGTACTTC; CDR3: CASGSGAEETQYF
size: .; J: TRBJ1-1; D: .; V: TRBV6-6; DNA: TGTGCCAGCAGTTACGTCCCGCAGGGGATGAACACTGAAGCTTTCTTT; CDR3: CASSYVPQGMNTEAFF
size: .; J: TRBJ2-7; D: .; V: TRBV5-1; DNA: TGCGCCAGCAGCTTGGGGGCCGGGACACAAGCCTACGAGCAGTACTTC; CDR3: CASSLGAGTQAYEQYF
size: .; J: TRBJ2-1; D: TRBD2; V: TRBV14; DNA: TGTGCCAGCAGCCAAGATGTGGTCGGGAGGGTCGAGTATGATGAGCAGTTCTTC; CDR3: CASSQDVVGRVEYDEQFF
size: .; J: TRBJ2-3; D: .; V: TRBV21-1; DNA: TGTGCCAGCAGCACCCAAGTCGTTGGACTAGCGGGCACAGATACGCAGTATTTT; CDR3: CASSTQVVGLAGTDTQYF
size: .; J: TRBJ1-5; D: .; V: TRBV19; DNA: TGTGCCAGTAGTATAGATCAGGGCTTCTTTAGCAATCAGCCCCAGCATTTT; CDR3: CASSIDQGFFSNQPQHF
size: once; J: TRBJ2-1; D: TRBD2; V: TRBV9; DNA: TGTGCCAGCAGCGTAGAGGGTCGGGAGGTCCGGTTCTTC; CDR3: CASSVEGREVRFF
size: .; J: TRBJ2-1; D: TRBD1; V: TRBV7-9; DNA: TGTGCCAGCAGCTTATTACCGGGACAGGCTCACAATGAGCAGTTCTTC; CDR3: CASSLLPGQAHNEQFF
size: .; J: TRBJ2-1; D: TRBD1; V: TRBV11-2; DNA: TGTGCCAGCAGCCTCAATACAGGGGGCGGGTACAATGAGCAGTTCTTC; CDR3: CASSLNTGGGYNEQFF
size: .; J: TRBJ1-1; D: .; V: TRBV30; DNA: TGTGCCTTTTTATACACTGAAGCTTTCTTT; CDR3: CAFLYTEAFF
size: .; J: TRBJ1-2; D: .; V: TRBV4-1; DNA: TGCGCCAGCAGCTACCAGGTCCGGTTACATGGCTACACCTTC; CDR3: CASSYQVRLHGYTF
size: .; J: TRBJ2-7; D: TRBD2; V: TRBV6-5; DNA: TGTGCCAGCAGTTATCTCGGGACTAGTGGTTCCGAGCAGTACTTC; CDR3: CASSYLGTSGSEQYF
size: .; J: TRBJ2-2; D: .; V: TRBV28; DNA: TGTGCCAGCAGCTTACTACAGGGACGCGGGGAGCTGTTTTTT; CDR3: CASSLLQGRGELFF
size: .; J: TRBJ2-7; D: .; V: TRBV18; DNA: TGTGCCAGCTCACGAGACCAGGGGAGGGGGCAGTACTTC; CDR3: CASSRDQGRGQYF
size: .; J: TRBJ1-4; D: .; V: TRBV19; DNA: TGTGCCAGTAGTATAGATGAGCTCCAGGATGAAAAACTGTTTTTT; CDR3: CASSIDELQDEKLFF
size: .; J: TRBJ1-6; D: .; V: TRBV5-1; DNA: TGCGCCAGCAGCAGAGACCCGGGGATGAATTCACCCCTCCACTTT; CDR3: CASSRDPGMNSPLHF
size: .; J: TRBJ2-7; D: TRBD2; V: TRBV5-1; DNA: TGCGCCAGCAGCTTGGAGGGCGGGGGGTCCTACGAGCAGTACTTC; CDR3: CASSLEGGGSYEQYF
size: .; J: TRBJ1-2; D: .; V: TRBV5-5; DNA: TGTGCCAGCAGCTTAACCGGGAGAACGGAGGACTATGGCTACACCTTC; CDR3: CASSLTGRTEDYGYTF
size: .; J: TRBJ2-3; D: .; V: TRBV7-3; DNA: TGTGCCAGCGCGGGTGGCGAGATCACAGATACGCAGTATTTT; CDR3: CASAGGEITDTQYF
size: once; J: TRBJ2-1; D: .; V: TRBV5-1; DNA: TGCGCCAGCAGCTTGGGGGCGGGATGGGGTAACAATGAGCAGTTCTTC; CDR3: CASSLGAGWGNNEQFF
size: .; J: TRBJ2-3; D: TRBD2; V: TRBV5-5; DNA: TGTGCCAGCAGCACCCTAGCGGGAACTAGCACAGATACGCAGTATTTT; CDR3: CASSTLAGTSTDTQYF
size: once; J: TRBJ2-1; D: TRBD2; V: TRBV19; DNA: TGTGCCAGTAGTATCAGGACTAGCGGGAGGGCCCGGGTCGGTGAGCAGTTCTTC; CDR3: CASSIRTSGRARVGEQFF
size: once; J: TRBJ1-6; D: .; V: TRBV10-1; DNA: TGCGCCAGCAGTGCAGGGGTCGGTTCACCCCTCCACTTT; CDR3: CASSAGVGSPLHF
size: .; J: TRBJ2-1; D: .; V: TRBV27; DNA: TGTGCCAGCAGTTCCCTACAGCGGGCGGATTCCTACAATGAGCAGTTCTTC; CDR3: CASSSLQRADSYNEQFF
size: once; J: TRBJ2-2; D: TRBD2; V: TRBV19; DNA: TGTGCCAGTAATTCTATAGCGGGAGGGCCCGGGGAGCTGTTTTTT; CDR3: CASNSIAGGPGELFF
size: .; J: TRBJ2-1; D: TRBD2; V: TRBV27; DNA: TGTGCCAGCAGGCGCCGAGCGGGGGGACCTTACAATGAGCAGTTCTTC; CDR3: CASRRRAGGPYNEQFF
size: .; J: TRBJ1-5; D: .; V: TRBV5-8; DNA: TGTGCCAGCAGCATTAATGGGGCGCTTGCTCAGCCCCAGCATTTT; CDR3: CASSINGALAQPQHF
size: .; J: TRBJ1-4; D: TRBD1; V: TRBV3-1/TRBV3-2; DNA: TGTGCCAGCAGCCTACAGGGGGCTGCAACTAATGAAAAACTGTTTTTT; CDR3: CASSLQGAATNEKLFF
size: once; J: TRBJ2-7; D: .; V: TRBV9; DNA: TGTGCCAGCAGCCTCGGACTTGACTACGAGCAGTACTTC; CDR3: CASSLGLDYEQYF
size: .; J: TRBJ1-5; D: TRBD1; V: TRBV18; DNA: TGTGCCAGCTCAACAACAGGGGGCAATCAGCCCCAGCATTTT; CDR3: CASSTTGGNQPQHF
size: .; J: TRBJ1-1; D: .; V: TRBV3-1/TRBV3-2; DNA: TGTGCCAGCAGCCAATGGGGCGGGGGCTTGAACACTGAAGCTTTCTTT; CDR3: CASSQWGGGLNTEAFF
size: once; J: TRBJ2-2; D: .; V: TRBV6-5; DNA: TGTGCCGGATCCCGAGGCACCGGGGAGCTGTTTTTT; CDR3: CAGSRGTGELFF
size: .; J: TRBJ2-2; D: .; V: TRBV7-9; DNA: TGTGCCAGCAGCTTAGGGGGGCCCGAGCTGTTTTTT; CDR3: CASSLGGPELFF
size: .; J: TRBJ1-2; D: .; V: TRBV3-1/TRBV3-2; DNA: TGTGCCAGCAGCCAAGATGGGCAGGGCCTGCGCTACACCTTC; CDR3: CASSQDGQGLRYTF
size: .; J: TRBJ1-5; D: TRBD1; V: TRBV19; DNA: TGTGCCAGTAGTATTATTACAGGGGGCGTGGGCAATCAGCCCCAGCATTTT; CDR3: CASSIITGGVGNQPQHF
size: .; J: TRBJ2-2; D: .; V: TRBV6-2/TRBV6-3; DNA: TGTGCCAGCAGTTACGATGGAGGGACCGGGGAGCTGTTTTTT; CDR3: CASSYDGGTGELFF
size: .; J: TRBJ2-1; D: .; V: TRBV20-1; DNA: TGCAGTGCTAGTCTCCAGGGGTTGGCCTACAATGAGCAGTTCTTC; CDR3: CSASLQGLAYNEQFF
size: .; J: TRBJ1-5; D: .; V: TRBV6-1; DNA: TGTGCCAGCAGTGAAGCGCGGTTGGGGAGTCAGCCCCAGCATTTT; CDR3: CASSEARLGSQPQHF
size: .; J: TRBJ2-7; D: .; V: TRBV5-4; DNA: TGTGCCAGCAGCCGGCGGCTATCCGACTCCTACGAGCAGTACTTC; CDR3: CASSRRLSDSYEQYF
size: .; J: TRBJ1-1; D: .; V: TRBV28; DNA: TGTGCCAGCAGTGTCCACAGGAGAGGCACTGAAGCTTTCTTT; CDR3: CASSVHRRGTEAFF
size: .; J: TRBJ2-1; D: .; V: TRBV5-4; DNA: TGTGCCAGCAGCTACCTTATGGCGGGATATGATGAGCAGTTCTTC; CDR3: CASSYLMAGYDEQFF
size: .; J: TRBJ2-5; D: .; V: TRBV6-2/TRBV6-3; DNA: TGTGCCAGCAGCCACCGACGGGAGCTGGTGGAAGAGACCCAGTACTTC; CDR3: CASSHRRELVEETQYF
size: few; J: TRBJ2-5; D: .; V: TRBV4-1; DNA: TGCGCCAGCAGCCATACACAGGCTTTGGAGACCCAGTACTTC; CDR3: CASSHTQALETQYF